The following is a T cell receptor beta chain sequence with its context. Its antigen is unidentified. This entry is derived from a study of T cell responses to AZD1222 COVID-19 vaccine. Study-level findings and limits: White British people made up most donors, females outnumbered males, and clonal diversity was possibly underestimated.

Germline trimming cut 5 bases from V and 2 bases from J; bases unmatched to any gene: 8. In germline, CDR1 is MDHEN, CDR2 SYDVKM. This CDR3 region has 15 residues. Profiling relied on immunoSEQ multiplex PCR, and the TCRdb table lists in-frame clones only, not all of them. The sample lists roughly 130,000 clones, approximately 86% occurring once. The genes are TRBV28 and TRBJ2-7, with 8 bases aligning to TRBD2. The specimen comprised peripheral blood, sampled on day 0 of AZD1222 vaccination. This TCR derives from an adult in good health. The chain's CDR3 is CASSPHRGGTYEQYF. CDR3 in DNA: TGTGCCAGCAGTCCCCATCGGGGGGGAACCTACGAGCAGTACTTC.